The sequence of this TCR beta chain was determined in a study of Ad26.COV2.S vaccination and SARS-CoV-2 variants (dated by TCRdb to the early 2020s). Describing the broader study: Vaccine-arm donors came from COV1001, a multicentre, randomized, double-blind, placebo-controlled phase I-IIa trial of Ad26.COV2.S in healthy adults. Dosing of Ad26.COV2.S was intramuscular, at either 5x10^10 or 1x10^11 viral particles, delivered as one shot or as two shots spaced 56 days apart. TCRbeta repertoire sequencing was used to assess the specificity and breadth of SARS-CoV-2-reactive T cell receptors after Ad26.COV2.S vaccination. A total of approximately 32 samples were included in the TCR-sequenced set, comprising around 19 Ad26.COV2.S vaccine recipients, 5 placebo recipients and 8 SARS-CoV-2 convalescent individuals. Participants in the trial were split at random into five groups of five each, receiving low-dose or high-dose Ad26.COV2.S once or twice, or else placebo on both occasions. Investigators remained blinded to trial group allocation during experiments and outcome assessment. The study at large found these results: Compared with placebo recipients, Ad26.COV2.S recipients showed higher spike-specific TCR breadth (P = 0.0014). Non-spike TCR breadth was comparable between vaccine and placebo recipients, consistent with the vaccine containing only spike. The authors noted that total T cell responses may have been underestimated by the TCR breadth and depth analyses. Substantial breadth of spike-specific CD8+ and CD4+ T cell responses was reported after vaccination. The study lacked the statistical power to compare responses across vaccine doses or regimens.

The immunoSEQ Assay was used to sequence TCRbeta CDR3 regions. After extraction, genomic DNA underwent amplification by bias-controlled multiplex PCR, followed by high-throughput sequencing. As for how the authors treated the data: To quantify the absolute abundance of every unique TCRbeta CDR3 region, sequences were collapsed and filtered. T cell fraction was estimated by normalizing TCRbeta template counts to usable DNA, with usable DNA measured through amplification of reference genes found in all nucleated cells. Repertoire TCRs were annotated as SARS-CoV-2-specific when V gene, CDR3 amino acid sequence and J gene were exactly matched to a known reactive TCR set. MIRA supplied the reference SARS-CoV-2 TCR set, which was filtered for enrichment in COVID-19-positive ImmuneCODE repertoires so that public or cross-reactive TCRs were removed. Drawing on the MIRA antigens, annotated TCRs were analysed further at the level of specific ORF or position within ORF. Breadth was defined as the number of annotated unique rearrangements divided by the total number of unique productive rearrangements, and depth was defined as the summed frequency of the annotated unique rearrangements. Two-sided Wilcoxon rank-sum tests were applied when comparing TCR breadth between groups. TCRdb retrieved this table from immuneACCESS and kept in-frame rearrangements only. Not all clones are present; in checked studies, unresolved V genes account for under half, and no reason is known for the remainder. Clonal size and the V and J genes are those of that table, whereas D and trimming came from the DNA. A total of hundreds of thousands of clones appear in this sample, about 89% of them only once. The leading ten clones occupy roughly 1.5% of the sample.

Measured from the cysteine to the phenylalanine, the CDR3 is 11 residues long. Of the read, only the CDR3 DNA is kept; its 33 bases are in frame from base 1. The germline V gene (reference sequence) sets CDR1 to SGHNT and CDR2 to YYREEE. The junction shows trimming of 9 bases on V and 4 bases on J, plus 8 bases between the germline ends. As regards this clone: It lacks a known antigen. No much larger clone exists at a distance of one base, and base qualities are not known.

Read against the paper, the sample's treatment or condition label means: around 19 received Ad26.COV2.S at low or high dose, single or two shots; five or six received placebo; per-sample allocation not given. For vaccine and placebo recipients, repertoires were sequenced using samples collected on day 63 after the first injection. Cohort 1b enrolled some 25 adults aged 18-55 years at a single site in Boston, USA, between 29 July and 7 August 2020. Ad26.COV2.S was a replication-incompetent adenovirus type 26 vector that expressed a prefusion-stabilized SARS-CoV-2 spike protein derived from the original Wuhan strain.

The clonotype was recovered from a person between 18 and 59 years old who received the Ad26.COV2.S COVID-19 vaccine or a placebo. The V and J genes are TRBV5-4 and TRBJ2-1; too little of a D gene remains to name it. Sequencing used peripheral blood, obtained in a trial of Ad26.COV2.S vaccine versus placebo. Here the CDR3 is given as CATQKYNEQFF. The sequence in DNA is TGTGCCACCCAAAAGTACAATGAGCAGTTCTTC.